This T cell receptor beta chain was documented in a study of blood T cell repertoires in COVID-19. TCRdb's copy holds only in-frame clones and misses some; the assay was immunoSEQ multiplex PCR. The repertoire holds roughly 410,000 clones, with approximately 90% as singletons. The CDR3 is 17 residues long. Per germline, CDR1 SGHTA and CDR2 FQGTGA. Trimming pared 1 base from V and 0 bases from J, leaving 14 bases between. Sequenced material: peripheral blood. The chain has TRBV7-3 and TRBJ2-3, with D uncertain. This clonotype originated in a woman in her 40s with COVID-19, enrolled during active disease. Here the CDR3 DNA reads TGTGCCAGCAGCTTAAGGTGGGCCGGATCTAGCACAGATACGCAGTATTTT. As protein: CASSLRWAGSSTDTQYF. The whole variable domain, filled in from reference TRBV7-3 and TRBJ2-3, reads GAGVSQTPSNKVTEKGKYVELRCDPISGHTALYWYRQSLGQGPEFLIYFQGTGAADDSGLPNDRFFAVRPEGSVSTLKIQRTERGDSAVYLCASSLRWAGSSTDTQYFGPGTRLTVL.